The T cell receptor (beta chain) described here comes from a study of neurological immune-mediated disorders. CDR3 length: 15 amino acids. The V and J ends lost 8 bases and 5 bases respectively, with 18 bases between them. The germline gives CDR1 SGHAT, CDR2 FQNNGV. This clonotype has at least ten counts. TCRdb re-analysed the 5' RACE reads in MiXCR, keeping a single row per CDR3 protein. The sample has more than 15,000 distinct CDR3 sequences, approximately 3.7% seen once. V and J are TRBV11-2 and TRBJ2-2, with a possible D match to TRBD1 (6 bases). What was sequenced was CD8+ T cells from blood. This clonotype was obtained from a middle-aged woman in good health. The DNA for the CDR3 is TGTGCCAGCCCTGAGGGGGTGGGGAGAACCGGGGAGCTGTTTTTT. The encoded protein is CASPEGVGRTGELFF.